The 12 T cell receptor beta chains below come from one sample, sequenced in a study of T cell responses to AZD1222 COVID-19 vaccine. Sequencing was performed with immunoSEQ multiplex PCR; in TCRdb, only in-frame clones are kept and a portion is missing. The data hold roughly 170,000 clones, with roughly nine tenths observed a single time. Here the sequenced sample was peripheral blood, taken on day 0 of AZD1222 vaccination. These receptors originate from an adult in good health.

The rearrangement uses TRBV7-3 and TRBJ2-2; 16 bases fit TRBD2. The CDR3 covers 18 residues. The V segment lost 5 bases and the J segment 1 base; nucleotides outside the gene matches: 4. The germline V gene encodes CDR1 SGHTA and CDR2 FQGTGA. The DNA of the CDR3 is TGTGCCAGCAGCCCAGGGACTAGCGGGAGGGTGAACACCGGGGAGCTGTTTTTT. It translates to CASSPGTSGRVNTGELFF.

The chain employs TRBV28 and TRBJ1-5; 9 bases fit TRBD1. The ends lost 6 bases at V and 3 bases at J; junction bases unmatched: 9. CDR3 length equals 16 residues. Germline CDR1 and CDR2: MDHEN and SYDVKM. CDR3 nucleotide sequence: TGTGCCAGCAGCTGGGGGACAGGGTCGGACAATCAGCCCCAGCATTTT. It codes for CASSWGTGSDNQPQHF. Drawing the rest from reference TRBV28 and TRBJ1-5, the complete variable domain is DVKVTQSSRYLVKRTGEKVFLECVQDMDHENMFWYRQDPGLGLRLIYFSYDVKMKEKGDIPEGYSVSREKKERFSLILESASTNQTSMYLCASSWGTGSDNQPQHFGDGTRLSIL.

The rearrangement links TRBV28 to TRBJ1-6; TRBD1 is a possible D gene (5 bases). The CDR3 consists of 12 residues. Per the germline V gene, CDR1 is MDHEN and CDR2 is SYDVKM. The V end lost 11 bases, the J end lost 10 bases, and 15 bases lay between the germline ends. Here the CDR3 DNA reads TGTGCCGTCAACAGGCCGGGATCACCCCTCCACTTT. Translation gives CAVNRPGSPLHF.

This clone was counted between two and nine times. The chain employs TRBV4-3 and TRBJ2-7; D call uncertain. This CDR3 is 15 amino acids long. The germline V gene encodes CDR1 LGHNA and CDR2 YSLEER. V gave up 4 bases and J gave up 0 bases, with 13 bases separating them. CDR3 in amino acids: CASSREKGSSYEQYF. The CDR3 region has the DNA TGCGCCAGCAGCCGAGAAAAGGGAAGCTCCTACGAGCAGTACTTC.

A few counts support this clone. V gene TRBV9 combines with J gene TRBJ1-2; possibly TRBD1 for D (6 bases). Trimming removed 3 bases from V and 4 bases from J, with 16 bases in between. Germline V gene lookup returns CDR1 SGDLS and CDR2 YYNGEE. CDR3 size: 15 residues. CDR3 bases: TGTGCCAGCAGCGCTACAGGGAATACAGCCTATGGCTACACCTTC. This sequence encodes CASSATGNTAYGYTF.

The V and J genes are TRBV27 and TRBJ2-7, with 8 bases matching TRBD2. The germline V gene has CDR1 MNHEY and CDR2 SMNVEV (reference sequence). The CDR3 totals 13 residues. V lost 3 bases to trimming and J lost 3 bases; unmatched junction nucleotides: 1. The DNA of the CDR3 is TGTGCCAGCAGTTTGGGACTAGGCTACGAGCAGTACTTC. Translated: CASSLGLGYEQYF.

The chain combines TRBV2 with TRBJ1-2; unclear D gene. CDR1 SNHLY and CDR2 FYNNEI come from the germline V gene. The CDR3 spans 13 residues. The V end lost 6 bases, the J end lost 8 bases, and 16 bases lay between the germline ends. This chain's CDR3 is CASSVKYQEGYTF. CDR3 sequence (DNA): TGTGCCAGCAGCGTGAAGTATCAGGAGGGCTACACCTTC.

The table lists this clone with a few counts. The chain combines TRBV28 with TRBJ1-4; D gene unclear. The V gene lost 4 bases and the J gene lost 4 bases, with 19 bases spanning the gap. The germline V gene encodes CDR1 MDHEN and CDR2 SYDVKM. CDR3 length: 17 residues. The DNA of the CDR3 is TGTGCCAGCAGTTCCCCCAGGAAGGAGTACGATAATGAAAAACTGTTTTTT. Its translation: CASSSPRKEYDNEKLFF.

The chain has TRBV7-2 and TRBJ1-1, with unresolved D. CDR1 and CDR2 from the germline V gene are SGHTA and FQGNSA. Deletions cut 1 base from V and 1 base from J, with 7 bases between. The CDR3 extends over 14 amino acids. CDR3 region: CASSLGRRNTEAFF. The CDR3 bases are TGTGCCAGCAGCTTAGGCCGCAGGAACACTGAAGCTTTCTTT.

This chain uses TRBV19 with TRBJ1-1; 9 nucleotides align to TRBD1. This CDR3 comprises 14 residues. Germline CDR1 reads LNHDA; CDR2 reads SQIVND (reference sequence). The V gene end was trimmed by 5 bases and the J gene end by 4 bases; junction bases not matched to a gene: 5. The CDR3 loop reads CASSANRGLTEAFF. The CDR3 DNA reads TGTGCCAGTAGTGCGAACAGGGGGCTCACTGAAGCTTTCTTT.

The chain's CDR3 is CASSQDLGGADTQYF. The CDR3 nucleotides read TGCGCCAGCAGCCAAGATCTAGGGGGGGCAGATACGCAGTATTTT. The J gene is TRBJ2-3, the V gene TRBV4-3; tentatively, D is TRBD2 (7 bases). This CDR3 has 15 residues. In germline, CDR1 is LGHNA, CDR2 YSLEER. V was clipped by 0 bases and J by 4 bases, with 11 bases between them.

In this sample, this clone turned up once. The chain couples TRBV19 to TRBJ1-1, with 10 bases identical to TRBD1. Germline lookup yields CDR1 LNHDA and CDR2 SQIVND (reference sequence). Trimming cost V 4 bases and J 11 bases; bases outside gene matches: 7. The length of the CDR3 is 13 residues. The CDR3 reads CASSTRDRGSAFF. In DNA form, the CDR3 reads TGTGCCAGTAGTACCCGGGACAGGGGTTCCGCTTTCTTT.